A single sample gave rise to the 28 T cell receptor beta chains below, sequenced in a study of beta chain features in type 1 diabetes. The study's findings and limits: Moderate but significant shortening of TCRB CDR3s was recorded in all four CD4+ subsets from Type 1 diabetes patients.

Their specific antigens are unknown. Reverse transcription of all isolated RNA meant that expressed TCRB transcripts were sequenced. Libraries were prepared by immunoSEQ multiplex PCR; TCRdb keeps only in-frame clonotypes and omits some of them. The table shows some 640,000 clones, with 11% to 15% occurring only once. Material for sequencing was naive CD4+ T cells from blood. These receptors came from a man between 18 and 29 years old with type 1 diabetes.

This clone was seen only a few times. DNA of the CDR3: TGTGCCAGCAGCGTCAGGTTAGAGTATGGCTACACCTTC. It yields the protein CASSVRLEYGYTF. The V and J genes are TRBV7-2 and TRBJ1-2; D gene uncertain. With 5 bases removed from V and 5 bases from J, the gap between germline ends came to 12 bases. Germline V gives CDR1 SGHTA, CDR2 FQGNSA. The CDR3 sequence is 13 residues long.

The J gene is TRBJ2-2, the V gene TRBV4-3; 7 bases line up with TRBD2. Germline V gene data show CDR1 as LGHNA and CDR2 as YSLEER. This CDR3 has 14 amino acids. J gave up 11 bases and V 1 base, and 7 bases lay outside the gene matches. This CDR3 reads CASSQGGGVGELFF. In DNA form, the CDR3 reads TGCGCCAGCAGCCAAGGGGGAGGGGTAGGAGAGCTGTTTTTT.

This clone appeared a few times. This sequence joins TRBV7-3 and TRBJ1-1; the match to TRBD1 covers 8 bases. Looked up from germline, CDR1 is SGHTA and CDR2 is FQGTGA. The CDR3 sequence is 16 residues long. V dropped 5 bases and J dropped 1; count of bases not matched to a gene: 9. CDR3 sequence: CASSPGQGGPNTEAFF. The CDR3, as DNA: TGTGCCAGCAGCCCTGGACAGGGAGGGCCGAACACTGAAGCTTTCTTT.

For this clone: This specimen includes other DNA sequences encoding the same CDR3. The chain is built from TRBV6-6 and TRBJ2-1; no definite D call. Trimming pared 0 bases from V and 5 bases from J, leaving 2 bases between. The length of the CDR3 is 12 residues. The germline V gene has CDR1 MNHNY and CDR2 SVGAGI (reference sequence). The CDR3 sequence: CASSYSNNEQFF. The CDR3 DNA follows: TGTGCCAGCAGTTACTCGAACAATGAGCAGTTCTTC.

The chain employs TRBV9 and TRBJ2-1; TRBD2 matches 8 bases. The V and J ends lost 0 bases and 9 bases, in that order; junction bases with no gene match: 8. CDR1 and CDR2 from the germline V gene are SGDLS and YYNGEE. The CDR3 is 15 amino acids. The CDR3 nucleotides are TGTGCCAGCAGCGTAGGAGGAAGCGGGGGCGGTGAGCAGTTCTTC. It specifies CASSVGGSGGGEQFF.

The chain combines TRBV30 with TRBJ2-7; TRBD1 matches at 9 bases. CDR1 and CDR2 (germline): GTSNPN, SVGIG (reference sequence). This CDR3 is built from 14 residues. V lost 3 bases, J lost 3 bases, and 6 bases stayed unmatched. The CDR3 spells CAWRTRDRVYEQYF. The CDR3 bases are TGTGCCTGGAGAACCCGGGACAGGGTCTACGAGCAGTACTTC.

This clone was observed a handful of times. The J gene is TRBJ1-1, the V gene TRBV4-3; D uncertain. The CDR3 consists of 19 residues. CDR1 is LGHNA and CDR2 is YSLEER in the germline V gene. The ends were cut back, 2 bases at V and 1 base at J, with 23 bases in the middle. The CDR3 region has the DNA TGCGCCAGCAGCCAAAGCTGGCCCGGATTCCATTCGTCGAACACTGAAGCTTTCTTT. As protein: CASSQSWPGFHSSNTEAFF.

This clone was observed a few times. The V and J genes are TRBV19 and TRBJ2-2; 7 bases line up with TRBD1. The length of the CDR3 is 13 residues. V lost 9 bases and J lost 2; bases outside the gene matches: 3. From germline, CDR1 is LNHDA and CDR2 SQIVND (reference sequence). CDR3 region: CASTGVNTGELFF. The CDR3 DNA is TGTGCCAGCACAGGGGTTAACACCGGGGAGCTGTTTTTT.

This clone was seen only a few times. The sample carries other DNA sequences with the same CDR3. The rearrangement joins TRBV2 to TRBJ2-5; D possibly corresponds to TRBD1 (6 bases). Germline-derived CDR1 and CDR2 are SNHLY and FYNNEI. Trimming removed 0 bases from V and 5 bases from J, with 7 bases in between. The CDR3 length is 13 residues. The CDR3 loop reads CASSEAGAETQYF. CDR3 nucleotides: TGTGCCAGCAGTGAAGCGGGGGCGGAGACCCAGTACTTC.

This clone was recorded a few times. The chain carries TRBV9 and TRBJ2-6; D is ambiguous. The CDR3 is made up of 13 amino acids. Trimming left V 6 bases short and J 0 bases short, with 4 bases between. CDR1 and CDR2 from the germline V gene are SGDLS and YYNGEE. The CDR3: CASMSSGANVLTF. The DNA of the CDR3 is TGTGCCAGCATGTCCTCTGGGGCCAACGTCCTGACTTTC.

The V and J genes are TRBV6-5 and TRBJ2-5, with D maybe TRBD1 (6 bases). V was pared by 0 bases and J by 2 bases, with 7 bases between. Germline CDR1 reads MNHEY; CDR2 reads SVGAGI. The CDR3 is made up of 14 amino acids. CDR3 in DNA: TGTGCCAGCAGTTACTCGCAGGGGCAAGAGACCCAGTACTTC. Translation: CASSYSQGQETQYF.

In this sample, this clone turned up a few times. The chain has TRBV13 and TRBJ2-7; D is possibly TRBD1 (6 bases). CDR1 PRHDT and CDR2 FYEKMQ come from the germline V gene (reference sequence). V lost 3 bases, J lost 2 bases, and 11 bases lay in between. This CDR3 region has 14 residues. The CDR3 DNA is TGTGCCAGCAGCTTCGACAGGAGAGCCTACGAGCAGTACTTC. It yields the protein CASSFDRRAYEQYF.

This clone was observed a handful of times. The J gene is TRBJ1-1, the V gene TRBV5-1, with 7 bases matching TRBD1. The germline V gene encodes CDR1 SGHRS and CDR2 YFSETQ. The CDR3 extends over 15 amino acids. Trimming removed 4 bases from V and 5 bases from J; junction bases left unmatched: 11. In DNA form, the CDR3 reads TGCGCCAGCAGCCCCCGTGAACAGGGGAGGACTGAAGCTTTCTTT. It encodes CASSPREQGRTEAFF.

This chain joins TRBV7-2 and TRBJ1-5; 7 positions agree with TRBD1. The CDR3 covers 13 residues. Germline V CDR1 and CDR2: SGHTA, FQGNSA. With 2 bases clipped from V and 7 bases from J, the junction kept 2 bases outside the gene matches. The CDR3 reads CASSLQGGQPQHF. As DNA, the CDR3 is TGTGCCAGCAGCTTACAGGGGGGACAGCCCCAGCATTTT.

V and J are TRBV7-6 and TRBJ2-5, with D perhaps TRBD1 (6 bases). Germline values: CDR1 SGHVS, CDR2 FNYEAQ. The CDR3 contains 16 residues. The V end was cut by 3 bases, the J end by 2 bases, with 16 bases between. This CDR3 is CASSFLGGQPQETQYF. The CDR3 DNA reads TGTGCCAGCAGCTTTTTAGGTGGACAGCCACAAGAGACCCAGTACTTC.

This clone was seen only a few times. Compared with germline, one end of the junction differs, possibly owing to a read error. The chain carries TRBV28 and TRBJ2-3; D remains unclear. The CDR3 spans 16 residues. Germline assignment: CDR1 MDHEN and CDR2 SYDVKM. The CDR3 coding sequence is TGTGCCAGCAGTTTACAGCCGCGGAGTCCCACATATACGCAGTATTTT. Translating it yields CASSLQPRSPTYTQYF.

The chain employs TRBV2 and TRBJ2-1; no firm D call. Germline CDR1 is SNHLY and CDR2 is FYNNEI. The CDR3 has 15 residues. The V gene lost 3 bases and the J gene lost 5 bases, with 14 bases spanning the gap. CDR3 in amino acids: CASSDRQNHNNEQFF. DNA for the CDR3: TGTGCCAGCAGTGATCGGCAGAACCATAACAATGAGCAGTTCTTC.

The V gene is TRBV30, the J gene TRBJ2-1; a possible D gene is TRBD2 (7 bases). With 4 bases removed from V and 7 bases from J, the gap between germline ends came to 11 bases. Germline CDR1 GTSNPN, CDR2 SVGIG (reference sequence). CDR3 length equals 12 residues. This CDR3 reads CAWKGGNNEQFF. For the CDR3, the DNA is TGTGCCTGGAAGGGGGGGAATAATGAGCAGTTCTTC.

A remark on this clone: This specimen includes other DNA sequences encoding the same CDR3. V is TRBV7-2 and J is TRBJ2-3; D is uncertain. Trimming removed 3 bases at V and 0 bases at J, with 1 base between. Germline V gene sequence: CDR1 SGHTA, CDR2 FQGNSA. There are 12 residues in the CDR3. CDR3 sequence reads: CASSLSTDTQYF. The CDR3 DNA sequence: TGTGCCAGCAGCTTGAGCACAGATACGCAGTATTTT.

The CDR3, as DNA: TGTGCCAGCTCACTAGCTGGGAATGAGCAGTTCTTC. Amino acid sequence: CASSLAGNEQFF. The chain links TRBV6-6 to TRBJ2-1; tentatively, D is TRBD2 (6 bases). The CDR3 covers 12 residues. V was clipped by 8 bases and J by 7 bases, with 12 bases between them. Germline V lookup: CDR1 MNHNY, CDR2 SVGAGI (reference sequence).

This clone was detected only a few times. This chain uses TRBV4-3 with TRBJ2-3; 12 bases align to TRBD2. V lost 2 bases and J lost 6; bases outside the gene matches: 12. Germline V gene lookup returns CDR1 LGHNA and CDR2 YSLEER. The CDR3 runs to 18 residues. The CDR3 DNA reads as TGCGCCAGCAGCCAAAGCCCTAGGGCTAGCGGGGGGGCGGATACGCAGTATTTT. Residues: CASSQSPRASGGADTQYF.

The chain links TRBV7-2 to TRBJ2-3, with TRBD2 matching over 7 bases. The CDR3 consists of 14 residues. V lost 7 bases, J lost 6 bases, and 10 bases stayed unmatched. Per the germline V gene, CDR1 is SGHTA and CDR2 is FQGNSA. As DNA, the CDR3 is TGTGCCAGCAACTGGGGGAGGGTCCTGGATACGCAGTATTTT. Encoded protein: CASNWGRVLDTQYF. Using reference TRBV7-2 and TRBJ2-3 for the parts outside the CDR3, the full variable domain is GAGVSQSPSNKVTEKGKDVELRCDPISGHTALYWYRQSLGQGLEFLIYFQGNSAPDKSGLPSDRFSAERTGGSVSTLTIQRTQQEDSAVYLCASNWGRVLDTQYFGPGTRLTVL.

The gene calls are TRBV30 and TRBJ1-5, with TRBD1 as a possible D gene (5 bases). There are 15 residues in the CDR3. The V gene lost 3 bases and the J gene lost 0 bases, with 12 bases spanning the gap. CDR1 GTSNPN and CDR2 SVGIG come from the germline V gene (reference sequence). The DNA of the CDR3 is TGTGCCTGGAGCTTGGCGGGGGTTAGCAATCAGCCCCAGCATTTT. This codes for CAWSLAGVSNQPQHF.

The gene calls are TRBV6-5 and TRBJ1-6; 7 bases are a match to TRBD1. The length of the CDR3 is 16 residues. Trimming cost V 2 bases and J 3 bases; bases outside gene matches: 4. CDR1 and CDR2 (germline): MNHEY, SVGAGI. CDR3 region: CASSYVGTDYNSPLHF. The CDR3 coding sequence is TGTGCCAGCAGTTACGTTGGGACAGACTATAATTCACCCCTCCACTTT.

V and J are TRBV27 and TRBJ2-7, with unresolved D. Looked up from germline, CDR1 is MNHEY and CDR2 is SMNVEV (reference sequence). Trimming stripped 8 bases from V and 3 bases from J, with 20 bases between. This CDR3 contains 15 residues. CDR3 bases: TGTGCCAGCCGAAAAGGCCCACTTGGGGTCTACGAGCAGTACTTC. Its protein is CASRKGPLGVYEQYF.

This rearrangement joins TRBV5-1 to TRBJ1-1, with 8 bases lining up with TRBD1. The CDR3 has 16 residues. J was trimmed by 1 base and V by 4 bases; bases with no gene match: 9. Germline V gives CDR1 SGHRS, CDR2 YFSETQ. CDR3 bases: TGCGCCAGCAGCCTTCTCGCCGGGACAGGGAACACTGAAGCTTTCTTT. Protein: CASSLLAGTGNTEAFF.

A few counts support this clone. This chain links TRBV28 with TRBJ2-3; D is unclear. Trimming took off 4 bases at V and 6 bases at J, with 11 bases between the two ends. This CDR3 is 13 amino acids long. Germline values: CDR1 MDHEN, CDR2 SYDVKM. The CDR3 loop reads CASSSPAPDTQYF. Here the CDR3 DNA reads TGTGCCAGCAGTTCCCCAGCTCCGGATACGCAGTATTTT.

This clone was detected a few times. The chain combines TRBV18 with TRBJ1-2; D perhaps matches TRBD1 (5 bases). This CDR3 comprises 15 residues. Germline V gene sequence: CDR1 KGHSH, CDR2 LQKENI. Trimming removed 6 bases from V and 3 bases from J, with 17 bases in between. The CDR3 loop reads CASSETSPGDYGYTF. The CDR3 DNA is TGTGCCAGCTCCGAGACCAGTCCGGGGGACTATGGCTACACCTTC.